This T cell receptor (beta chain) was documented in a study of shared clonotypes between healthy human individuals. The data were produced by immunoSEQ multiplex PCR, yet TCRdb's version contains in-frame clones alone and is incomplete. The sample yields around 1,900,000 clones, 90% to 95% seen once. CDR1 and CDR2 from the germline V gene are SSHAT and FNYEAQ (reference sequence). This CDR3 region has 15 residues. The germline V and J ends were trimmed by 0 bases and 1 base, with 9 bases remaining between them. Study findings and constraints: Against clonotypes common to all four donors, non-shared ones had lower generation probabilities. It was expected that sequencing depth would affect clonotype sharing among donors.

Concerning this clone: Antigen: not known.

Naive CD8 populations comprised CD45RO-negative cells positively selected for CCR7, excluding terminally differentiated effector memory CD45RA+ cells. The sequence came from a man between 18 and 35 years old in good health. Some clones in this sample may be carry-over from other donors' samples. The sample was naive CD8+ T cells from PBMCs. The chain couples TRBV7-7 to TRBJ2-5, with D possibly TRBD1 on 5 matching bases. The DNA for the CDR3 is TGTGCCAGCAGCTTAGCGGCAGGGCCCCAAGAGACCCAGTACTTC. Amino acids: CASSLAAGPQETQYF.